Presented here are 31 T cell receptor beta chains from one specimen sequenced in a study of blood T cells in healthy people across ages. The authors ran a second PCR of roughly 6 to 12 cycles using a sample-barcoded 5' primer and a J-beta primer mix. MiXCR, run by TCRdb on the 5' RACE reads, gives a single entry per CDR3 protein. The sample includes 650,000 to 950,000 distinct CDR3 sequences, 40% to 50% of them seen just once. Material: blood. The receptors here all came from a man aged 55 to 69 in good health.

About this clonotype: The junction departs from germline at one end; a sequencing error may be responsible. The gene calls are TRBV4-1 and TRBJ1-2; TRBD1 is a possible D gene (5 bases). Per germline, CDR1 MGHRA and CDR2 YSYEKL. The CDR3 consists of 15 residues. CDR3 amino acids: CAISQPTETRYGYTF. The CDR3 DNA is TGCGCCATCAGCCAACCGACAGAAACGCGCTATGGCTACACCTTC.

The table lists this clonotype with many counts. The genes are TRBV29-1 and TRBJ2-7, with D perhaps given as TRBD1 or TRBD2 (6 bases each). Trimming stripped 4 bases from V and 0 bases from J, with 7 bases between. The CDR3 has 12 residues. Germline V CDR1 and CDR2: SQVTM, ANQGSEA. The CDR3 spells CSVGGASYEQYF. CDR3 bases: TGCAGCGTTGGGGGGGCCTCCTACGAGCAGTACTTC.

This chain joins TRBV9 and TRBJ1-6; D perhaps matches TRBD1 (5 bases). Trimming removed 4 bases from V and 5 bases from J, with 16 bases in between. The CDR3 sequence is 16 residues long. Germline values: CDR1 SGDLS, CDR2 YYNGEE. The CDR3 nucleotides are TGTGCCAGCAGCCGAGACGGGGGAGACAATAATTCACCCCTCCACTTT. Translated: CASSRDGGDNNSPLHF.

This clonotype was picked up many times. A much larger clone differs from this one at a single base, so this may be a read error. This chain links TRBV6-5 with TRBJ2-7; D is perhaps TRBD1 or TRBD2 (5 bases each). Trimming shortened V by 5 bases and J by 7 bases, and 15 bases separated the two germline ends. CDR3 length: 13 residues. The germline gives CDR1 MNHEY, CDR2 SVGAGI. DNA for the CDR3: TGTGCCAGCAGTAGAGGGCCCTGGGGGGAGCAGTACTTC. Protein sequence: CASSRGPWGEQYF.

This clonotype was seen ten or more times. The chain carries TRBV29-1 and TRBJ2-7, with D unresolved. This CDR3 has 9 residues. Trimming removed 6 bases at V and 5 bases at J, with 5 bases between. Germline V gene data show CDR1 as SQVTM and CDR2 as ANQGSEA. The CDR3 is CSVVHEQYF. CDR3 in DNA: TGCAGCGTGGTCCACGAGCAGTACTTC.

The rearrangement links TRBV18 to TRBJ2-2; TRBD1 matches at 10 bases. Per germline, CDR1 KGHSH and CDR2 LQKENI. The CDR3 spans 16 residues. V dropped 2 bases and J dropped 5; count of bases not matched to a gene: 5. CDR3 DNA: TGTGCCAGCTCACCAACAGGACAGGGGGGAACCGGGGAGCTGTTTTTT. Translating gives CASSPTGQGGTGELFF.

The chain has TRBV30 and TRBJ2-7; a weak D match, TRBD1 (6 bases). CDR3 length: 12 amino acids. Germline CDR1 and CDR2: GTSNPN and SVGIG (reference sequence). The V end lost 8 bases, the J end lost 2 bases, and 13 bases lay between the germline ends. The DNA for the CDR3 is TGTGCCGGAGGAAGGGGGACCTACGAGCAGTACTTC. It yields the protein CAGGRGTYEQYF.

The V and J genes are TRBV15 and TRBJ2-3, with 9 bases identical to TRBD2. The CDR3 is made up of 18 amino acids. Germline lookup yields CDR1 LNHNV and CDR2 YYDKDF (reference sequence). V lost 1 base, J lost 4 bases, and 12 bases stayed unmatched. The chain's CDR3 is CATSRVRNGLAGSDTQYF. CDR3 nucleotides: TGTGCCACCAGCAGAGTACGGAATGGGCTAGCGGGGTCAGATACGCAGTATTTT.

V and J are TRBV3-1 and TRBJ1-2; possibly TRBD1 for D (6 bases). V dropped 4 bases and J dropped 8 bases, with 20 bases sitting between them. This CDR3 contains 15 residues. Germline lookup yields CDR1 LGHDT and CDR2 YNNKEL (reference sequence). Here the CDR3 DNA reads TGTGCCAGCAGCCCGGACAGAGATGGAGACCTCGGCTACACCTTC. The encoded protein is CASSPDRDGDLGYTF.

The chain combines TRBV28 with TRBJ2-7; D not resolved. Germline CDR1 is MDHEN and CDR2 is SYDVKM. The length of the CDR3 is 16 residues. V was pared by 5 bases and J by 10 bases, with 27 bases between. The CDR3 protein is CASSPQQRAPMEIQYF. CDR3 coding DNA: TGTGCCAGCAGTCCCCAGCAACGGGCCCCTATGGAGATCCAGTACTTC.

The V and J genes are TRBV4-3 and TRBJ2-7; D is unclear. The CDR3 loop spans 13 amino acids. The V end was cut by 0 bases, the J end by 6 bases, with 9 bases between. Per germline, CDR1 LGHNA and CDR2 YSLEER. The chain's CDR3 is CASSQDVATEQYF. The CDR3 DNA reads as TGCGCCAGCAGCCAAGATGTGGCAACCGAGCAGTACTTC.

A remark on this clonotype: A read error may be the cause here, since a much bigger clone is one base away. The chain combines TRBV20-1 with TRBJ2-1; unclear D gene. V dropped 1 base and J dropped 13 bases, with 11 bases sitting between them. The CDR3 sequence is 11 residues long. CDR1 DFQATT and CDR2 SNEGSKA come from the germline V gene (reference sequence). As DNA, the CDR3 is TGCAGTGCTAGAGTTGTGGAGACCCAGTTCTTC. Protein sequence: CSARVVETQFF.

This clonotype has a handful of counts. CDR3 nucleotides: TGTGCCAGCAGGGGCACTTCTCACTCTGGGGCCAACGTCCTGACTTTC. It is translated as CASRGTSHSGANVLTF. The rearrangement uses TRBV12-3 or TRBV12-4 and TRBJ2-6, with D uncertain. CDR3 length equals 16 residues. V shed 6 bases and J shed 0 bases, with 12 bases lying between them.

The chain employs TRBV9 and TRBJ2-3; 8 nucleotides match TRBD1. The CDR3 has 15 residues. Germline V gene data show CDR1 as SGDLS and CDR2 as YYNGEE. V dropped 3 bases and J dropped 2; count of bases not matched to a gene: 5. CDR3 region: CASSGQGQHTDTQYF. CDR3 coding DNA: TGTGCCAGCAGCGGACAGGGGCAACACACAGATACGCAGTATTTT. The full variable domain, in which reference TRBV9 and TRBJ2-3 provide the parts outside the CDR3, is DSGVTQTPKHLITATGQRVTLRCSPRSGDLSVYWYQQSLDQGLQFLIQYYNGEERAKGNILERFSAQQFPDLHSELNLSSLELGDSALYFCASSGQGQHTDTQYFGPGTRLTVL.

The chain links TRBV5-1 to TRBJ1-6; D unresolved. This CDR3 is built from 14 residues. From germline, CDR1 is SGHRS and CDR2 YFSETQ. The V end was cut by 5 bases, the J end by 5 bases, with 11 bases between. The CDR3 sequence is CASRPDGNNSPLHF. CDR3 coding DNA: TGCGCCAGCAGACCAGACGGGAATAATTCACCCCTCCACTTT.

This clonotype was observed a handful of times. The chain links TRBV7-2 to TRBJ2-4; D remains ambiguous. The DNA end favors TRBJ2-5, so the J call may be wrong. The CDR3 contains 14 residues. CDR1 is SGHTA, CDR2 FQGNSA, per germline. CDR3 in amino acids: CASSLYAVKETQYF. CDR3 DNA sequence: TGTGCCAGCAGCTTATACGCAGTAAAAGAGACCCAGTACTTC.

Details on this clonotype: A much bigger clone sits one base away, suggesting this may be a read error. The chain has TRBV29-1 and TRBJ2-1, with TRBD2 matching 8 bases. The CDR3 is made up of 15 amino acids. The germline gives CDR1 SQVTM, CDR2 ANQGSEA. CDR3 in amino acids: CSAHGLKRGHKEQFF. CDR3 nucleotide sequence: TGCAGCGCCCATGGACTGAAGCGGGGGCACAAGGAGCAGTTCTTC.

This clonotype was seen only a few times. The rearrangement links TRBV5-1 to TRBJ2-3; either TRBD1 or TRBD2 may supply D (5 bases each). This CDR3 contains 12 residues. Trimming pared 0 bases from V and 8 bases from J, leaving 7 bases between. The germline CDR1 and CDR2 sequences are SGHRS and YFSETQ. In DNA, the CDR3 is TGCGCCAGCAGCTTGGAGAGGGGTACGCAGTATTTT. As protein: CASSLERGTQYF.

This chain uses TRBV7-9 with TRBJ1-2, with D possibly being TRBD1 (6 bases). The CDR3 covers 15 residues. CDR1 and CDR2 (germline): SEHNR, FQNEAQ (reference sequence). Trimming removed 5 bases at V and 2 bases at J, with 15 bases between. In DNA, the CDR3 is TGTGCCAGCAGCATCGGGACACAGTTAAACTATGGCTACACCTTC. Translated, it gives CASSIGTQLNYGYTF.

CDR3 protein: CASRRLAGVTDTQYF. The CDR3 DNA reads as TGTGCCAGCAGACGACTAGCGGGGGTCACAGATACGCAGTATTTT. V gene TRBV12-3 or TRBV12-4 combines with J gene TRBJ2-3, with 12 bases that match TRBD2. The trim removed 6 bases at V and 2 bases at J, leaving 3 bases unmatched. This CDR3 has 15 amino acids.

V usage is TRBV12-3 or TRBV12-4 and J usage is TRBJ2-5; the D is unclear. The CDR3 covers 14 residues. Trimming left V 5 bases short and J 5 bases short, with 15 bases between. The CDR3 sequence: CASSVGPLRETQYF. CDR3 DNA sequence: TGTGCCAGCAGTGTGGGCCCCCTGAGGGAGACCCAGTACTTC.

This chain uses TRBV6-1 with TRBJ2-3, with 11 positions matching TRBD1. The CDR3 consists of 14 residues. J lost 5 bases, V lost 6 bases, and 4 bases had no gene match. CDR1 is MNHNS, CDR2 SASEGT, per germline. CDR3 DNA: TGTGCCAGCAGCCGGGACAGGGGGATAGATACGCAGTATTTT. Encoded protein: CASSRDRGIDTQYF.

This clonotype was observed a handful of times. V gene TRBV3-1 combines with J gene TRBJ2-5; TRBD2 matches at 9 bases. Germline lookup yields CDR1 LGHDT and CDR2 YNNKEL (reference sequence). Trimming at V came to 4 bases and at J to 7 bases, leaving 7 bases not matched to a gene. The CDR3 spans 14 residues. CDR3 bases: TGTGCCAGCAGCCCGTCGGAACTAGCGGGGACCCAGTACTTC. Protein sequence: CASSPSELAGTQYF.

CDR3 amino acids: CASSSQGDGNTEAFF. The CDR3 nucleotides read TGTGCCAGCAGCTCCCAAGGGGACGGGAACACTGAAGCTTTCTTT. V usage is TRBV7-6 and J usage is TRBJ1-1; possibly TRBD1 for D (5 bases). V was shortened by 4 bases and J by 1 base, with 13 bases between the two germline ends. CDR3 length: 15 residues. Germline V gene data show CDR1 as SGHVS and CDR2 as FNYEAQ. The whole variable domain, filled in from reference TRBV7-6 and TRBJ1-1, reads GAGVSQSPRYKVTKRGQDVALRCDPISGHVSLYWYRQALGQGPEFLTYFNYEAQQDKSGLPNDRFSAERPEGSISTLTIQRTEQRDSAMYRCASSSQGDGNTEAFFGQGTRLTVV.

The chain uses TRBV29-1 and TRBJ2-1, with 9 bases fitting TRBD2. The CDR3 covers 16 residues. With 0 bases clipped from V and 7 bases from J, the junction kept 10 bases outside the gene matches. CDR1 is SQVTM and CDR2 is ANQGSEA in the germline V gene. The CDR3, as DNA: TGCAGCGTTGAAGATCTGCGGGCGGGGGGGGTGAATGAGCAGTTCTTC. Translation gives CSVEDLRAGGVNEQFF.

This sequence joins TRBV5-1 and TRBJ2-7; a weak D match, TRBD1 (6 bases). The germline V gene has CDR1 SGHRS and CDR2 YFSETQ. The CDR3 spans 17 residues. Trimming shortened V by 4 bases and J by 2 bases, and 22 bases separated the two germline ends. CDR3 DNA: TGCGCCAGCAGCCCCCAGGGGTGGAGCGGAACCACCTACGAGCAGTACTTC. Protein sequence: CASSPQGWSGTTYEQYF. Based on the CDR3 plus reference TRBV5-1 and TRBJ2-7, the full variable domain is KAGVTQTPRYLIKTRGQQVTLSCSPISGHRSVSWYQQTPGQGLQFLFEYFSETQRNKGNFPGRFSGRQFSNSRSEMNVSTLELGDSALYLCASSPQGWSGTTYEQYFGPGTRLTVT.

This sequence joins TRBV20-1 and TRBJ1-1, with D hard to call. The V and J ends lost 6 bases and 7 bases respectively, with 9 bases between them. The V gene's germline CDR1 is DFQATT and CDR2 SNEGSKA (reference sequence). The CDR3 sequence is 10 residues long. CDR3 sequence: CSARNLEAFF. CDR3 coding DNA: TGCAGTGCCCGGAACCTTGAAGCTTTCTTT.

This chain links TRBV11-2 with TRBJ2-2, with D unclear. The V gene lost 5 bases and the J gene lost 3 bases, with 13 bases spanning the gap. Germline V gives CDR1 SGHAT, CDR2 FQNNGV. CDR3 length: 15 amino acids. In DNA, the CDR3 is TGTGCCAGCAGCCTAACGTTGGATTACACCGGGGAGCTGTTTTTT. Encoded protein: CASSLTLDYTGELFF.

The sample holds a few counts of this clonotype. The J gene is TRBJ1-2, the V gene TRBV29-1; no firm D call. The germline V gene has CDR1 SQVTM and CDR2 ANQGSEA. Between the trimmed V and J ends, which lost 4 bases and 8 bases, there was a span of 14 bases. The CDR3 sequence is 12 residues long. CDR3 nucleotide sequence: TGCAGCGTTGTCTCAGGAGATGTCGGCTACACCTTC. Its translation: CSVVSGDVGYTF.

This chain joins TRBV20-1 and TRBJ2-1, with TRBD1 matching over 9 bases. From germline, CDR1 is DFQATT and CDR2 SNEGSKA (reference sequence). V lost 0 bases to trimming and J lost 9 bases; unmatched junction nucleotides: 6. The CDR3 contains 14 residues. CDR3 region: CSARDQDRGPEQFF. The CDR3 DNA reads TGCAGTGCTAGAGATCAGGACAGGGGTCCTGAGCAGTTCTTC.

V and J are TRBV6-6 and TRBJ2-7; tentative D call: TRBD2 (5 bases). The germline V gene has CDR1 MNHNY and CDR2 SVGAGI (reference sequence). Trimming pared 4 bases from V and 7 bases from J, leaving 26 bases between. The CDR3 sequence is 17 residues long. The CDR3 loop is CASSLRAAGRAYNEQYF. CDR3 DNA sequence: TGTGCCAGCAGTTTGCGGGCCGCCGGCAGAGCCTACAATGAGCAGTACTTC.